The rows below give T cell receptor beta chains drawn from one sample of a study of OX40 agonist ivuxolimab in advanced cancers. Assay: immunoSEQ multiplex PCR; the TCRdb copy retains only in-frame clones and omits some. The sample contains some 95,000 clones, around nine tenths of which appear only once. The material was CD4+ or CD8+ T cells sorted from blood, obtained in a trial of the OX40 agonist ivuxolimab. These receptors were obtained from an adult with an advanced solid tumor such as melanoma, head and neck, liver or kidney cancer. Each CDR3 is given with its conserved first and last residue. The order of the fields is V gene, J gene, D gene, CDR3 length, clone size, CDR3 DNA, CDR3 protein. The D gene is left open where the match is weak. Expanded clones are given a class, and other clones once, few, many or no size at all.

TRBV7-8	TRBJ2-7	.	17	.	TGTGCCAGCAGCTTAATCCCCAGGCAGGGACTCGTCTACGAGCAGTACTTC	CASSLIPRQGLVYEQYF
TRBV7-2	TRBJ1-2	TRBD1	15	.	TGTGCCAGCAGCTTAGGGCAGGGGGCATCCGATGGCTACACCTTC	CASSLGQGASDGYTF
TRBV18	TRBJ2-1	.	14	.	TGTGCCAGCTCACCCTCCCTCGGGTACAATGAGCAGTTCTTC	CASSPSLGYNEQFF
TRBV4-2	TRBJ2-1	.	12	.	TGTGCCAGCAGCCAAGAGCGCGGTGAGCAGTTCTTC	CASSQERGEQFF
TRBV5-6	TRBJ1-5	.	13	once	TGTGCCAGCAGCTCCCAGTCGAATCAGCCCCAGCATTTT	CASSSQSNQPQHF
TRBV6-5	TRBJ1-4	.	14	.	TGTGCCAGCAGTTACTCGGGAAGAATTGAAAAACTGTTTTTT	CASSYSGRIEKLFF
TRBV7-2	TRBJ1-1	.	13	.	TGTGCCAGCAGCCCCCGATATGAAGCTGAAGCTTTCTTT	CASSPRYEAEAFF
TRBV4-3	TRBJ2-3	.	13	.	TGCGCCAGCAGCCGAGACAACACAGATACGCAGTATTTT	CASSRDNTDTQYF
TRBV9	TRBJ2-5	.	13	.	TGTGCCAGCAGCAAAGGAGATGGAGAGACCCAGTACTTC	CASSKGDGETQYF
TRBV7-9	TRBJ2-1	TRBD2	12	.	TGTGCCAGCAGCACGGGAGGCAATGAGCAGTTCTTC	CASSTGGNEQFF
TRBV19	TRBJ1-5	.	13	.	TGTGCCAGTAGTATTCAGGGAGGTCAGCCCCAGCATTTT	CASSIQGGQPQHF
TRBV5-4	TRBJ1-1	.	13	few	TGTGCCAGCAGCTCCAGGTCGGACACTGAAGCTTTCTTT	CASSSRSDTEAFF
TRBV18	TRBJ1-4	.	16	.	TGTGCCAGCTCACCACGGAGTGGCAGGTTAGGCGAAAAACTGTTTTTT	CASSPRSGRLGEKLFF
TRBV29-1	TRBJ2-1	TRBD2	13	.	TGCAGCGCGGGGACTAGCGGTCACAATGAGCAGTTCTTC	CSAGTSGHNEQFF
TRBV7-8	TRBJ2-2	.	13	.	TGTGCCAGCAGCTTAGCGAGGGCCGGGGAGCTGTTTTTT	CASSLARAGELFF
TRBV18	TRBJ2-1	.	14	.	TGTGCCAGCTCCCCCGACAGATCCTACAATGAGCAGTTCTTC	CASSPDRSYNEQFF